The 28 T cell receptor beta chains in this list originate from one sample, sequenced in a study of blood T cells in healthy people across ages. Through a sample-barcoded 5' primer and a J-beta primer mix, a second PCR was run for 7 to 11 cycles. TCRdb analysed the 5' RACE reads with MiXCR anew, one entry per CDR3 protein. The sample contains around 780,000 distinct CDR3 sequences, under 30% of which appear only once. These sequences were also reported in another study, on T cells of mothers and their children.

Sequenced material: blood. The receptors stem from a boy younger than 18 in good health.

This chain connects TRBV7-9 to TRBJ1-1; TRBD1 is a possible D gene (6 bases). CDR3 length: 16 residues. The germline V and J ends were trimmed by 5 bases and 1 base, with 17 bases remaining between them. Germline CDR1 and CDR2: SEHNR and FQNEAQ (reference sequence). Here the CDR3 reads CASSAWGGGGNTEAFF. The DNA for the CDR3 is TGTGCCAGCAGCGCCTGGGGGGGAGGGGGGAACACTGAAGCTTTCTTT.

The CDR3 here is CASSQDPGSSSYEQYF. In nucleotides, the CDR3 is TGCGCCAGCAGCCAAGATCCCGGGTCGAGCTCCTACGAGCAGTACTTC. The chain couples TRBV4-1 to TRBJ2-7; the D is unclear. The CDR3 covers 16 residues. Trimming took off 0 bases at V and 0 bases at J, with 12 bases between the two ends. Germline V gene lookup returns CDR1 MGHRA and CDR2 YSYEKL.

The chain has TRBV6-2 or TRBV6-3 and TRBJ2-1; 8 bases map to TRBD2. This CDR3 contains 16 residues. Germline CDR1 MNHEY, CDR2 SVGEGT. V dropped 4 bases and J dropped 3; count of bases not matched to a gene: 8. The CDR3 DNA sequence: TGTGCCAGCAGTTGGGTCGGGGCGGGGGGCTACAATGAGCAGTTCTTC. As protein: CASSWVGAGGYNEQFF.

This clonotype was counted only a few times. V is TRBV29-1 and J is TRBJ1-2; D gene unclear. The CDR3 loop spans 11 amino acids. V lost 8 bases and J lost 2, with 9 bases in between. Germline-derived CDR1 and CDR2 are SQVTM and ANQGSEA. CDR3 in DNA: TGCAGCTCCCAAGGGAACTATGGCTACACCTTC. It translates to CSSQGNYGYTF.

This rearrangement joins TRBV5-5 to TRBJ1-4, with unresolved D. Per the germline V gene, CDR1 is SGHKS and CDR2 is YYEKEE (reference sequence). Between the trimmed V and J ends, which lost 4 bases and 6 bases, there was a span of 13 bases. The CDR3 consists of 14 residues. CDR3 in DNA: TGTGCCAGCAGCCAGCAAGGGATAGATGAAAAACTGTTTTTT. It translates to CASSQQGIDEKLFF. Filled out from reference TRBV5-5 and TRBJ1-4, the complete variable domain reads DAGVTQSPTHLIKTRGQQVTLRCSPISGHKSVSWYQQVLGQGPQFIFQYYEKEERGRGNFPDRFSARQFPNYSSELNVNALLLGDSALYLCASSQQGIDEKLFFGSGTQLSVL.

This clonotype was recorded a few times. The gene calls are TRBV6-5 and TRBJ1-1, with D possibly being TRBD1 (5 bases). Germline-derived CDR1 and CDR2 are MNHEY and SVGAGI. The CDR3 sequence is 12 residues long. V was clipped by 4 bases and J by 6 bases, with 9 bases between them. Here the CDR3 reads CASSSGLAEAFF. The CDR3 coding sequence is TGTGCCAGCAGTTCAGGGTTGGCTGAAGCTTTCTTT.

This sequence joins TRBV29-1 and TRBJ2-1; D may be TRBD1 (6 bases). CDR1 and CDR2 from the germline V gene are SQVTM and ANQGSEA. Trimming took 6 bases from V and 0 from J, leaving 21 bases between them. This CDR3 contains 17 residues. CDR3: CSVFGVQGRSSYNEQFF. In DNA, the CDR3 is TGCAGCGTATTCGGTGTTCAGGGGCGAAGCTCCTACAATGAGCAGTTCTTC.

The chain is built from TRBV29-1 and TRBJ2-5, with D possibly matching TRBD2 (6 bases). The end of the DNA aligns better with TRBJ2-1, so the J call may be wrong. The CDR3 contains 13 residues. Germline CDR1 and CDR2: SQVTM and ANQGSEA. In nucleotides, the CDR3 is TGCAGCGTGGGCGGGGCGACACGCAATGAGCAGTTCTTC. It is translated as CSVGGATRNEQFF.

This clonotype was seen more than once but under ten times. This chain joins TRBV2 and TRBJ2-7; TRBD1 agrees at 7 bases. In germline, CDR1 is SNHLY, CDR2 FYNNEI. The CDR3 contains 14 residues. The V segment lost 6 bases and the J segment 6 bases; nucleotides outside the gene matches: 11. Written as DNA, the CDR3 is TGTGCCAGCAGAGCCCACGACAGGGTGGGCGAGCAGTACTTC. Residues: CASRAHDRVGEQYF.

This chain uses TRBV6-5 with TRBJ1-1, with D maybe TRBD1 (5 bases). Deletions cut 6 bases from V and 4 bases from J, with 15 bases between. Germline V gene sequence: CDR1 MNHEY, CDR2 SVGAGI. The CDR3 spans 14 residues. CDR3 sequence reads: CASRRSERGTEAFF. CDR3 DNA sequence: TGTGCCAGCAGGAGGTCGGAGAGGGGCACTGAAGCTTTCTTT.

This chain joins TRBV5-1 and TRBJ2-5; D may be TRBD1 or TRBD2 (5 bases each). The closer fit of TRBJ2-1 to the DNA end suggests the J call may be wrong. This CDR3 has 16 residues. Per the germline V gene, CDR1 is SGHRS and CDR2 is YFSETQ. CDR3 sequence reads: CASSLVSGADYNEQFF. For the CDR3, the DNA is TGCGCCAGCAGCTTGGTATCCGGGGCTGATTACAATGAGCAGTTCTTC.

V gene TRBV29-1 combines with J gene TRBJ2-2; D is perhaps TRBD1 or TRBD2 (5 bases each). Germline values: CDR1 SQVTM, CDR2 ANQGSEA. V was shortened by 7 bases and J by 5 bases, with 14 bases between the two germline ends. CDR3 size: 13 residues. The CDR3 coding sequence is TGCAGCGGGGGCGTGGGGGTAACCGGGGAGCTGTTTTTT. Encoded protein: CSGGVGVTGELFF.

The V call is TRBV5-1, the J call TRBJ1-4; maybe TRBD1 (6 bases). In germline, CDR1 is SGHRS, CDR2 YFSETQ. The CDR3 has 15 amino acids. Trimming left V 4 bases short and J 4 bases short, with 14 bases between. CDR3 sequence (DNA): TGCGCCAGCAGCCCGGAGGGGGGGGTTAATGAAAAACTGTTTTTT. Translation gives CASSPEGGVNEKLFF.

This clonotype has just a few counts. The CDR3 coding sequence is TGTGCCAGCAGCCCGCGACAGGGTAGCCGTACGAACACCGGGGAGCTGTTTTTT. Translated, it gives CASSPRQGSRTNTGELFF. The chain couples TRBV7-9 to TRBJ2-2; 7 bases are shared with TRBD1. With 5 bases clipped from V and 0 bases from J, the junction kept 12 bases outside the gene matches. This CDR3 region has 18 residues. The germline V gene has CDR1 SEHNR and CDR2 FQNEAQ (reference sequence).

This clonotype was detected only a few times. This chain connects TRBV12-3 or TRBV12-4 to TRBJ2-5; D is possibly TRBD1 (6 bases). CDR3 size: 14 residues. The V end was cut by 5 bases, the J end by 3 bases, with 13 bases between. This CDR3 is CASSPDYREETQYF. The CDR3 region has the DNA TGTGCCAGCAGTCCCGACTACAGGGAAGAGACCCAGTACTTC.

The V call is TRBV6-5, the J call TRBJ2-5, with D possibly TRBD1 on 5 matching bases. The J call may be in error: the DNA end matches TRBJ2-1 better. Germline V gene data show CDR1 as MNHEY and CDR2 as SVGAGI. CDR3 length: 14 amino acids. CDR3 in amino acids: CASSYQGPQNEQFF. DNA for the CDR3: TGTGCCAGCAGTTATCAGGGCCCTCAGAATGAGCAGTTCTTC.

This clonotype was observed a handful of times. The gene calls are TRBV15 and TRBJ2-3; D is possibly TRBD2 (5 bases). CDR3 length: 17 amino acids. The germline V and J ends were trimmed by 5 bases and 8 bases, with 26 bases remaining between them. Germline V gene data show CDR1 as LNHNV and CDR2 as YYDKDF (reference sequence). CDR3 DNA: TGTGCCACCAGCGCTACCCCCCAAGAGCGGACTCGGCCTACGCAGTATTTT. Its translation: CATSATPQERTRPTQYF.

This clonotype was counted a few times. V and J are TRBV4-1 and TRBJ1-5, with D unresolved. Trimming removed 4 bases at V and 5 bases at J, with 9 bases between. The CDR3 covers 13 residues. The germline V gene has CDR1 MGHRA and CDR2 YSYEKL. The CDR3 here is CASSPLTDQPQHF. CDR3 coding DNA: TGCGCCAGCAGCCCCCTAACGGATCAGCCCCAGCATTTT.

This clonotype has a count of ten or more. This CDR3 is CASSLPPMNTEAFF. Written as DNA, the CDR3 is TGTGCCAGCAGTTTACCGCCAATGAACACTGAAGCTTTCTTT. This chain joins TRBV28 and TRBJ1-1, with unresolved D. V was trimmed by 2 bases and J by 0 bases, leaving 7 bases between them. The CDR3 is 14 amino acids. The V gene's germline CDR1 is MDHEN and CDR2 SYDVKM.

In this sample, this clonotype turned up a few times. The chain employs TRBV20-1 and TRBJ1-4, with a weak D call TRBD1 (6 bases). The CDR3 consists of 13 residues. Trimming removed 6 bases at V and 8 bases at J, with 16 bases between. Germline assignment: CDR1 DFQATT and CDR2 SNEGSKA (reference sequence). CDR3 sequence (DNA): TGCAGTGCACAGGGCAGGGGAGGGGAAAAACTGTTTTTT. Its protein product is CSAQGRGGEKLFF.

The gene calls are TRBV9 and TRBJ2-5, with D perhaps matching TRBD2 (5 bases). The DNA matches TRBJ2-7 better at its end, which makes the J call doubtful. This CDR3 contains 14 residues. Germline V CDR1 and CDR2: SGDLS, YYNGEE. The CDR3 region is CASSVGDGVYEQYF. The CDR3 DNA follows: TGTGCCAGCAGCGTCGGAGACGGGGTCTACGAGCAGTACTTC.

This clonotype was seen a few times. The rearrangement joins TRBV5-4 to TRBJ2-3; the D gene is possibly TRBD1 (6 bases). The CDR3 has 16 residues. V lost 0 bases and J lost 4, with 15 bases in between. Germline V gene data show CDR1 as SGHNT and CDR2 as YYREEE (reference sequence). This CDR3 reads CASSLEGRGRADTQYF. In nucleotides, the CDR3 is TGTGCCAGCAGCTTGGAGGGCAGGGGTCGTGCAGATACGCAGTATTTT.

This clonotype was seen only a few times. The V gene is TRBV7-3, the J gene TRBJ2-3, with 8 bases fitting TRBD2. The CDR3 is 16 residues long. Germline CDR1 and CDR2: SGHTA and FQGTGA. Trimming cost V 1 base and J 3 bases; bases outside gene matches: 6. The CDR3 DNA follows: TGTGCCAGCAGCTTAATCGGGGGGGCCGGAACAGATACGCAGTATTTT. It encodes CASSLIGGAGTDTQYF.

This clonotype has a count of ten or more. This chain joins TRBV29-1 and TRBJ2-4; D may correspond to TRBD1 or TRBD2 (6 bases each). The CDR3 sequence is 12 residues long. The V end was cut by 4 bases, the J end by 8 bases, with 12 bases between. CDR1 is SQVTM and CDR2 is ANQGSEA in the germline V gene. CDR3 region: CSVGQEGDIQYF. The CDR3 coding sequence is TGCAGCGTTGGACAGGAGGGGGACATTCAGTACTTC.

The CDR3 reads CASRMRSLARYEQYF. Written as DNA, the CDR3 is TGTGCCAGCAGAATGAGGAGTCTAGCTAGATACGAGCAGTACTTC. The gene calls are TRBV5-6 and TRBJ2-7; D possibly corresponds to TRBD2 (5 bases). The germline CDR1 and CDR2 sequences are SGHDT and YYEEEE. V shed 5 bases and J shed 4 bases, with 19 bases lying between them. The CDR3 extends over 15 amino acids.

The chain uses TRBV29-1 and TRBJ2-2, with D perhaps assigned TRBD1 or TRBD2 (5 bases each). The ends were cut back, 3 bases at V and 2 bases at J, with 13 bases in the middle. The CDR3 loop spans 15 amino acids. CDR1 is SQVTM and CDR2 is ANQGSEA in the germline V gene. In nucleotides, the CDR3 is TGCAGCGTTGAGCTTGTGGGGGATAACACCGGGGAGCTGTTTTTT. Its translation: CSVELVGDNTGELFF.

On this clonotype: A far larger clone is off by one base, so a read error is likely. Because it lacks the conserved phenylalanine or tryptophan at the end, this CDR3 is likely a read error. The chain links TRBV14 to TRBJ2-5; D gene ambiguous. There are 11 residues in the CDR3. Deletions cut 1 base from V and 4 bases from J, with 1 base between. CDR1 is SGHDN and CDR2 is FVKESK in the germline V gene. The CDR3 DNA sequence: TGTGCCAGCAGCCAAGCAGAGACCCAGTACCTC. Protein sequence: CASSQAETQYL.

CDR3 nucleotides: TGTGCCATCAGTGATACGGTCAGCGGGGGTCGCAATGAGCAGTTCTTC. It codes for CAISDTVSGGRNEQFF. The genes are TRBV10-3 and TRBJ2-1, with 8 bases fitting TRBD2. The CDR3 runs 16 residues. The trim removed 3 bases at V and 6 bases at J, leaving 10 bases unmatched. CDR1 is ENHRY, CDR2 SYGVKD, per germline.